The TCR beta chain under discussion was sequenced for a study of T cells expressing NK-cell markers. UMIs were included in TCR beta cDNA generated by 5'RACE template switching. TCRdb re-analyzed the 5' RACE reads; it lists each CDR3 protein once, without DNA. This sample's table reports about 430,000 distinct CDR3 sequences. The CDR3 is made up of 15 amino acids. CDR1 and CDR2 (germline): LGHDT, YNNKEL (reference sequence). The TCR comes from a woman between 45 and 60 years old in good health. The chain has TRBV3-1 and TRBJ2-1. Sequences were obtained from blood T cells: a sorted CD56 or NKG2C T cell subset, CD4+ or CD8+ T cells, or bulk PBMC T cells (not recorded which). CDR3 loop: CASSQRLAAPNEQFF.